This TCR beta chain originates from a study of beta chain features in type 1 diabetes. General study points: PCR might favor shorter templates, but any such skew would affect patients and controls equally. For Type 1 diabetes patients, all four CD4+ subsets carried TCRB CDR3s that were moderately but significantly shorter.

TCRB transcripts that were expressed got sequenced, as all of the isolated RNA had been reverse transcribed. Using immunoSEQ multiplex PCR, the repertoire was profiled, and TCRdb retains in-frame clones only, with some absent. This sample yields around 600,000 clones, of which under 15% are seen a single time; more than 0.095% belongs to the top ten. This clone was seen a few times. Its antigen is not identified. A CD45RO/CCR7/CD25/CD127/CD95/CD27 panel sorted naive, central memory, regulatory and stem cell-like memory CD4+ cells. Germline V gives CDR1 SGDLS, CDR2 YYNGEE. J gave up 5 bases and V 4 bases, and 12 bases lay outside the gene matches. CDR3 size: 15 residues.

The sequence came from a man aged 30 to 39 with type 1 diabetes. This chain joins TRBV9 and TRBJ2-7; 7 nucleotides align to TRBD1. Sequenced material: naive CD4+ T cells from blood. CDR3 in amino acids: CASSPLGQGVHEQYF. As DNA, the CDR3 is TGTGCCAGCAGCCCACTGGGGCAGGGGGTCCACGAGCAGTACTTC.